These 25 T cell receptor beta chains were all obtained from the same sample, sequenced in a study of early T cells in non-severe SARS-CoV-2 infection. TCRdb independently ran MiXCR on the 5' RACE reads; one entry per CDR3 protein. The table has about 77,000 distinct CDR3 sequences, about 15% seen once; the top ten hold 2.9%. The sample was whole blood. All receptors come from an adult who was a healthcare worker with PCR-confirmed SARS-CoV-2 infection or an uninfected control (not recorded which).

This clonotype came up a few times. The CDR3 coding sequence is TGTGCCTCAAAGCCCCGAGGACAGGGGACTGAAGCTTTCTTT. Translating it yields CASKPRGQGTEAFF. V is TRBV6-6 and J is TRBJ1-1; 9 nucleotides match TRBD1. The germline V gene has CDR1 MNHNY and CDR2 SVGAGI (reference sequence). The CDR3 contains 14 residues. After removal of 11 bases from V and 5 bases from J, the junction contained 12 bases not matched to a gene.

The chain combines TRBV5-4 with TRBJ1-2; D gene ambiguous. The germline V and J ends were trimmed by 1 base and 5 bases, with 6 bases remaining between them. The CDR3 has 12 amino acids. Germline CDR1 SGHNT, CDR2 YYREEE (reference sequence). The CDR3 nucleotides read TGTGCCAGCAGCTTGACCTTTTATGGCTACACCTTC. Amino acids: CASSLTFYGYTF.

The chain joins TRBV6-4 to TRBJ1-1; TRBD1 aligns across 9 bases. Germline values: CDR1 MRHNA, CDR2 SNTAGT. The CDR3 is 14 residues long. The V segment lost 6 bases and the J segment 4 bases; nucleotides outside the gene matches: 6. The CDR3 here is CASRTGQGSTEAFF. CDR3 in DNA: TGTGCCAGCAGAACGGGACAGGGAAGCACTGAAGCTTTCTTT.

The genes are TRBV7-8 and TRBJ2-1, with 8 bases matching TRBD1. The length of the CDR3 is 13 residues. The germline V gene encodes CDR1 SGHVS and CDR2 FQNEAQ. V shed 5 bases and J 7 bases; nucleotides not matched to a gene: 4. The CDR3 DNA follows: TGTGCCAGCAGCCGCCACAGGGGGAATGAGCAGTTCTTC. Amino acid sequence: CASSRHRGNEQFF.

Points on this clonotype: The junction departs from germline at one end; a sequencing error may be responsible. V gene TRBV3-1 combines with J gene TRBJ1-3; no clear D. The germline gives CDR1 LGHDT, CDR2 YNNKEL (reference sequence). The CDR3 contains 15 residues. The CDR3 protein is CVSNQEPGRENTIYF. Written as DNA, the CDR3 is TGTGTCAGCAACCAAGAGCCGGGGAGGGAAAACACCATATATTTT.

There are a few counts of this clonotype. The chain couples TRBV6-6 to TRBJ2-5, with unresolved D. V lost 6 bases and J lost 1, with 12 bases in between. The CDR3 spans 14 residues. Germline CDR1 reads MNHNY; CDR2 reads SVGAGI (reference sequence). The CDR3, as DNA: TGTGCCAGCAGGGCCCGGGCCGGCCAAGAGACCCAGTACTTC. It encodes CASRARAGQETQYF.

This clonotype has just a few counts. The V call is TRBV27, the J call TRBJ2-2; D remains unclear. CDR1 and CDR2 (germline): MNHEY, SMNVEV (reference sequence). Trimming removed 2 bases at V and 4 bases at J, with 8 bases between. The CDR3 runs 14 residues. CDR3 loop: CASSLGRITGELFF. CDR3 in DNA: TGTGCCAGCAGTTTAGGAAGGATCACCGGGGAGCTGTTTTTT.

The genes are TRBV18 and TRBJ2-1; 8 positions match TRBD2. The CDR3 consists of 15 residues. Germline V gene data show CDR1 as KGHSH and CDR2 as LQKENI. J lost 9 bases, V lost 3 bases, and 10 bases had no gene match. The CDR3 sequence: CASSPGLDRRGEQFF. CDR3 sequence (DNA): TGTGCCAGCTCACCGGGACTAGACAGGAGGGGTGAGCAGTTCTTC.

This clonotype was counted between two and nine times. The V call is TRBV7-9, the J call TRBJ2-3; the D gene is possibly TRBD2 (6 bases). Per germline, CDR1 SEHNR and CDR2 FQNEAQ (reference sequence). The CDR3 covers 15 residues. Deletions cut 4 bases from V and 4 bases from J, with 15 bases between. The CDR3 reads CASSSPGGIPDTQYF. The DNA for the CDR3 is TGTGCCAGCAGCTCCCCCGGAGGGATTCCAGATACGCAGTATTTT.

This clonotype occurred once. Sequence at one end of the junction differs from germline and may be a read error. This chain connects TRBV4-1 to TRBJ2-1; perhaps TRBD1 as D (6 bases). Germline-derived CDR1 and CDR2 are MGHRA and YSYEKL. The CDR3 length is 16 residues. CDR3 in amino acids: CASSYRDVSSYSEQFF. For the CDR3, the DNA is TGCGCCAGCAGCTACAGGGACGTTAGCTCCTACAGTGAGCAGTTCTTC.

A few counts support this clonotype. V and J are TRBV12-3 or TRBV12-4 and TRBJ2-3, with a possible D match to TRBD2 (5 bases). V was trimmed by 0 bases and J by 4 bases, leaving 5 bases between them. CDR3 length equals 13 residues. The CDR3 protein is CASSLAEADTQYF. DNA for the CDR3: TGTGCCAGCAGTTTAGCGGAGGCAGATACGCAGTATTTT.

The chain links TRBV2 to TRBJ2-5; 7 bases fit TRBD1. The CDR3 loop spans 14 amino acids. J gave up 1 base and V 6 bases, and 5 bases lay outside the gene matches. CDR1 SNHLY and CDR2 FYNNEI come from the germline V gene. The CDR3 DNA sequence: TGTGCCAGCAGCGCGACAGGGACCCAAGAGACCCAGTACTTC. Translation gives CASSATGTQETQYF.

The V call is TRBV29-1, the J call TRBJ2-7; maybe TRBD1 (6 bases). V lost 3 bases and J 0 bases, leaving 12 bases between the germline ends. Germline loops: CDR1 SQVTM, CDR2 ANQGSEA. The CDR3 contains 14 residues. The CDR3 here is CSVELRRGSYEQYF. For the CDR3, the DNA is TGCAGCGTTGAGTTACGCAGGGGCTCCTACGAGCAGTACTTC.

This clonotype was recorded a few times. Here the CDR3 reads CASSLLPAGELFF. The CDR3 nucleotides are TGTGCCAGCAGTTTACTGCCAGCCGGGGAGCTGTTTTTT. The rearrangement uses TRBV28 and TRBJ2-2; D uncertain. From germline, CDR1 is MDHEN and CDR2 SYDVKM. V lost 2 bases to trimming and J lost 6 bases, with 7 bases between them. The CDR3 runs to 13 residues.

The rearrangement links TRBV10-3 to TRBJ2-5, with 11 bases matching TRBD2. The V and J ends lost 8 bases and 5 bases, in that order; junction bases with no gene match: 10. CDR1 is ENHRY and CDR2 is SYGVKD in the germline V gene. CDR3 size: 15 residues. CDR3 DNA sequence: TGTGCCATCCATAGCGGGGGGGCCGAGGTGGAGACCCAGTACTTC. The encoded protein is CAIHSGGAEVETQYF.

The chain employs TRBV6-1 and TRBJ2-6, with TRBD2 as a possible D gene (5 bases). The V and J ends lost 7 bases and 0 bases respectively, with 10 bases between them. The germline gives CDR1 MNHNS, CDR2 SASEGT. The CDR3 has 15 amino acids. For the CDR3, the DNA is TGTGCCAGCAATCACGGACTCTCTGGGGCCAACGTCCTGACTTTC. Its protein product is CASNHGLSGANVLTF.

This clonotype was seen ten or more times. The chain has TRBV5-1 and TRBJ1-3; D gene ambiguous. Trimming pared 0 bases from V and 4 bases from J, leaving 5 bases between. The CDR3 sequence is 13 residues long. CDR1 and CDR2 (germline): SGHRS, YFSETQ. CDR3 loop: CASSLGQGNTIYF. The CDR3, as DNA: TGCGCCAGCAGCTTGGGTCAGGGAAACACCATATATTTT.

As DNA, the CDR3 is TGTGCCAGCATCCCGAGAGCGGGAGTTGGTACGCAGTATTTT. This gives the protein CASIPRAGVGTQYF. The chain links TRBV5-6 to TRBJ2-3; TRBD2 matches at 8 bases. This CDR3 contains 14 residues. CDR1 is SGHDT, CDR2 YYEEEE, per germline. Trimming removed 6 bases from V and 8 bases from J; junction bases left unmatched: 11. The complete variable domain, with remaining parts taken from reference TRBV5-6 and TRBJ2-3, reads DAGVTQSPTHLIKTRGQQVTLRCSPKSGHDTVSWYQQALGQGPQFIFQYYEEEERQRGNFPDRFSGHQFPNYSSELNVNALLLGDSALYLCASIPRAGVGTQYFGPGTRLTVL.

The sample holds many counts of this clonotype. The chain carries TRBV30 and TRBJ2-7; no definite D call. Germline CDR1 is GTSNPN and CDR2 is SVGIG (reference sequence). The CDR3 covers 13 residues. Trimming left V 1 base short and J 2 bases short, with 9 bases between. The CDR3 region is CAWSALTPYEQYF. CDR3 bases: TGTGCCTGGAGTGCTCTAACCCCCTACGAGCAGTACTTC. Drawing the rest from reference TRBV30 and TRBJ2-7, the complete variable domain is SQTIHQWPATLVQPVGSPLSLECTVEGTSNPNLYWYRQAAGRGLQLLFYSVGIGQISSEVPQNLSASRPQDRQFILSSKKLLLSDSGFYLCAWSALTPYEQYFGPGTRLTVT.

V is TRBV7-8 and J is TRBJ2-1; unclear D gene. The CDR3 covers 11 residues. V dropped 6 bases and J dropped 8 bases, with 8 bases sitting between them. CDR1 and CDR2 from the germline V gene are SGHVS and FQNEAQ. CDR3 in DNA: TGTGCCAGCAGGTATAGGGATGAGCAGTTCTTC. Translation: CASRYRDEQFF.

This chain joins TRBV5-1 and TRBJ2-3; 10 bases are a match to TRBD2. The V and J ends lost 0 bases and 7 bases, in that order; junction bases with no gene match: 11. Germline values: CDR1 SGHRS, CDR2 YFSETQ. The CDR3 is 17 residues long. This CDR3 is CASSLARLAGDLNTQYF. CDR3 nucleotide sequence: TGCGCCAGCAGCTTGGCCCGCCTAGCGGGAGACCTAAATACGCAGTATTTT. The variable domain in full, with the rest retrieved from reference TRBV5-1 and TRBJ2-3, is KAGVTQTPRYLIKTRGQQVTLSCSPISGHRSVSWYQQTPGQGLQFLFEYFSETQRNKGNFPGRFSGRQFSNSRSEMNVSTLELGDSALYLCASSLARLAGDLNTQYFGPGTRLTVL.

This sequence joins TRBV6-5 and TRBJ2-1; 11 bases line up with TRBD1. The CDR3 extends over 15 amino acids. The germline CDR1 and CDR2 sequences are MNHEY and SVGAGI. Trimming took 5 bases from V and 7 from J; bases not matched to a gene: 7. CDR3 DNA: TGTGCCAGCAGTGCCCCGGGACAGGGGGTAAATGAGCAGTTCTTC. Its translation is CASSAPGQGVNEQFF.

The gene calls are TRBV15 and TRBJ1-2; D unclear. The germline V gene encodes CDR1 LNHNV and CDR2 YYDKDF (reference sequence). The V end was cut by 2 bases, the J end by 5 bases, with 21 bases between. The CDR3 loop spans 17 amino acids. This chain's CDR3 is CATSRSFAGYTLYGYTF. In DNA, the CDR3 is TGTGCCACCAGCAGATCCTTCGCGGGTTATACACTATATGGCTACACCTTC.

The rearrangement joins TRBV7-6 to TRBJ2-3; possible D gene TRBD1, 5 bases. V was shortened by 5 bases and J by 1 base, with 13 bases between the two germline ends. Germline assignment: CDR1 SGHVS and CDR2 FNYEAQ. The CDR3 has 15 amino acids. Here the CDR3 DNA reads TGTGCCAGCAGCACACAGGAGATTGGCACAGATACGCAGTATTTT. Translating gives CASSTQEIGTDTQYF.

This clonotype has a handful of counts. V and J are TRBV19 and TRBJ1-5, with D perhaps TRBD1 (6 bases). From germline, CDR1 is LNHDA and CDR2 SQIVND (reference sequence). The length of the CDR3 is 13 residues. Trimming removed 9 bases from V and 6 bases from J, with 15 bases in between. DNA of the CDR3: TGTGCCAGCAAAGCTGGGGGCAGTCAGCCCCAGCATTTT. Translating it yields CASKAGGSQPQHF.